These T cell receptor beta chains were read from a single sample in a study of blood T cell repertoires in COVID-19. Method: immunoSEQ multiplex PCR; TCRdb's copy keeps in-frame clones and lacks some. The table includes 310,000 or so clones, about 83% detected once. The sample was peripheral blood. Source of these receptors: a woman aged 45 to 65 with acute or convalescent COVID-19. Each CDR3 is given with its conserved first and last residue. Fields, in order: V gene, J gene, CDR3 protein.

TRBV5-5	TRBJ2-5	CASSFGGTETQYF
TRBV5-6	TRBJ1-2	CASRVYMAQALLYGYTF
TRBV25-1	TRBJ1-3	CASSEEGFGNTIYF
TRBV30	TRBJ2-7	CAWSPLLGGSYEQYF
TRBV9	TRBJ2-1	CASSRTGGSYNEQFF
TRBV19	TRBJ1-2	CASSGRAQHGYTF
TRBV11-2	TRBJ2-2	CASSPFRGTGELFF
TRBV5-1	TRBJ1-3	CASSLTGTGNTIYF
TRBV30	TRBJ1-6	CAWSVSNSPLHF
TRBV2	TRBJ1-4	CASSHTRGTKAEKLFF
TRBV5-1	TRBJ2-6	CASSPGTAGANVLTF
TRBV29-1	TRBJ1-1	CSVERGLNTEAFF
TRBV6-2/TRBV6-3	TRBJ1-5	CASSLGGSNQPQHF
TRBV19	TRBJ2-1	CASSQGQGAHNEQFF
TRBV6-2/TRBV6-3	TRBJ2-7	CASSYSEHEQYF